The sequence of this T cell receptor beta chain was determined in a study of blood T cell repertoires in COVID-19. The overall study: Sample material is recorded as cDNA or gDNA derived from T cells, B-cell-depleted T cells, or PBMCs.

Under the authors' procedure: By means of reference gene primer amplification, nucleated cell counts were estimated. The table came from immunoSEQ multiplex PCR; TCRdb's copy has only in-frame clones and leaves some out. V, J and clone size were drawn from that table, and D and trimming were deduced from the DNA. The table has around 100,000 clones, 87% seen once. In this sample, this clone turned up a few times. This CDR3 has 16 amino acids. Germline assignment: CDR1 SGDLS and CDR2 YYNGEE. V lost 3 bases, J lost 4 bases, and 6 bases stayed unmatched. V and J are TRBV9 and TRBJ1-6; TRBD1 aligns across 8 bases. The source of this sequence is a man in his thirties or forties in a cohort sampled during active COVID-19. Material for sequencing was peripheral blood. In DNA form, the CDR3 reads TGTGCCAGCAGCGGAGAGGGGGACAGGTATAATTCACCCCTCCACTTT. It codes for CASSGEGDRYNSPLHF.